The 32 T cell receptor beta chains presented below share a single source sample, sequenced in a study of T cell responses to AZD1222 COVID-19 vaccine. Produced via immunoSEQ multiplex PCR; TCRdb's table is partial and in-frame only. In the table there are more than 70,000 clones, approximately 90% of which are singletons. Here the sequenced sample was peripheral blood, taken 28 days after the second AZD1222 dose. All receptors derive from an adult who received the AZD1222 COVID-19 vaccine.

The chain employs TRBV29-1 and TRBJ1-2; D perhaps matches TRBD1 (5 bases). Germline values: CDR1 SQVTM, CDR2 ANQGSEA. The CDR3 has 13 residues. In nucleotides, the CDR3 is TGCCCCGGCGGGGCTCCTGATCCCTATGGCTACACCTTC. Its translation: CPGGAPDPYGYTF.

The CDR3 sequence: CASSPSHGETQYF. As DNA, the CDR3 is TGTGCCAGCTCACCTTCTCACGGAGAGACCCAGTACTTC. J is TRBJ2-5 and V is TRBV18, with D unresolved. The CDR3 covers 13 residues. V shed 3 bases and J shed 4 bases, with 9 bases lying between them. The V gene's germline CDR1 is KGHSH and CDR2 LQKENI.

The chain has TRBV6-2 or TRBV6-3 and TRBJ1-6; 8 bases match TRBD1. Looked up from germline, CDR1 is MNHEY and CDR2 is SVGEGT. Trimming took 5 bases from V and 0 from J; bases not matched to a gene: 6. There are 17 residues in the CDR3. CDR3 DNA sequence: TGTGCCAGCAGTCCGGACAGGGCGAGCTCCTATAATTCACCCCTCCACTTT. Amino acid sequence: CASSPDRASSYNSPLHF.

The V and J genes are TRBV6-2 or TRBV6-3 and TRBJ2-7; maybe TRBD2 (5 bases). The CDR3 spans 14 residues. Per the germline V gene, CDR1 is MNHEY and CDR2 is SVGEGT. Trimming took off 6 bases at V and 4 bases at J, with 16 bases between the two ends. DNA of the CDR3: TGTGCCAGCAGCCCTCCTGCGGGTTCGTACGAGCAGTACTTC. This translates into CASSPPAGSYEQYF.

The chain couples TRBV25-1 to TRBJ1-6; D is ambiguous. The germline V gene encodes CDR1 MGHDK and CDR2 SYGVNS. The V gene lost 3 bases and the J gene lost 8 bases, with 8 bases spanning the gap. CDR3 length: 13 residues. DNA for the CDR3: TGTGCCAGCAGTGACAGGCAAGATTCACCCCTCCACTTT. Translation: CASSDRQDSPLHF.

The chain couples TRBV5-1 to TRBJ2-1; 9 bases match TRBD2. Germline V lookup: CDR1 SGHRS, CDR2 YFSETQ. V was clipped by 2 bases and J by 0 bases; unmatched bases: 9. There are 18 residues in the CDR3. For the CDR3, the DNA is TGCGCCAGCAGCTTAGAGCTAGCGGGACCCTACTCCTACAATGAGCAGTTCTTC. It translates to CASSLELAGPYSYNEQFF.

V usage is TRBV4-1 and J usage is TRBJ1-1, with D perhaps matching TRBD1 (6 bases). The germline V gene has CDR1 MGHRA and CDR2 YSYEKL. This CDR3 has 15 residues. V shed 1 base and J shed 3 bases, with 12 bases lying between them. The CDR3 spells CASSQAQGQDTEAFF. The CDR3 region has the DNA TGCGCCAGCAGCCAAGCCCAGGGGCAAGACACTGAAGCTTTCTTT.

V gene TRBV6-1 combines with J gene TRBJ1-3; D gene ambiguous. This CDR3 comprises 14 residues. Germline V CDR1 and CDR2: MNHNS, SASEGT. V dropped 3 bases and J dropped 2 bases, with 8 bases sitting between them. CDR3 nucleotide sequence: TGTGCCAGCAGTGATAAGTGGGCTGGAAACACCATATATTTT. This translates into CASSDKWAGNTIYF.

The rearrangement joins TRBV2 to TRBJ1-4; D remains unclear. The CDR3 sequence is 15 residues long. Germline CDR1 reads SNHLY; CDR2 reads FYNNEI. V was pared by 3 bases and J by 8 bases, with 16 bases between. The CDR3 region has the DNA TGTGCCAGCAGTGACTCTCCGCCAGGAACCGAAAAACTGTTTTTT. Protein product: CASSDSPPGTEKLFF.

In this sample, this clone turned up once. This chain links TRBV5-1 with TRBJ1-2; possible D gene TRBD1, 5 bases. Germline CDR1 is SGHRS and CDR2 is YFSETQ. Trimming pared 0 bases from V and 8 bases from J, leaving 17 bases between. The CDR3 contains 15 residues. The DNA for the CDR3 is TGCGCCAGCAGCTTGGCCCAGGGCGGTGGGGGAGGCTACACCTTC. Translated, it gives CASSLAQGGGGGYTF.

The chain carries TRBV5-6 and TRBJ2-7; TRBD1 might be the D (5 bases). Trimming shortened V by 3 bases and J by 7 bases, and 17 bases separated the two germline ends. The CDR3 is made up of 14 amino acids. From germline, CDR1 is SGHDT and CDR2 YYEEEE. The CDR3 sequence is CASSWGGPFGEQYF. The CDR3 DNA is TGTGCCAGCAGCTGGGGCGGTCCGTTCGGGGAGCAGTACTTC.

The sample holds a few counts of this clone. This rearrangement joins TRBV28 to TRBJ1-2; 9 positions agree with TRBD1. The CDR3 is 13 residues long. Germline V gene sequence: CDR1 MDHEN, CDR2 SYDVKM. Unmatched junction bases numbered 7, after V lost 6 bases and J lost 8 bases. The CDR3 region is CASRTDRGSGYTF. CDR3 nucleotides: TGTGCCAGCAGAACCGACAGGGGGAGCGGCTACACCTTC.

The chain joins TRBV7-2 to TRBJ1-3, with 8 bases identical to TRBD1. Germline CDR1 and CDR2: SGHTA and FQGNSA. The CDR3 has 16 residues. Losses at the gene ends were 1 base for V and 2 bases for J; bases not matched to a gene: 4. The CDR3 region has the DNA TGTGCCAGCAGCTTAGAAAGCAGGGGGCCTGGAAACACCATATATTTT. Its translation: CASSLESRGPGNTIYF.

This chain joins TRBV28 and TRBJ1-5, with D maybe TRBD1 (6 bases). Germline assignment: CDR1 MDHEN and CDR2 SYDVKM. V lost 6 bases and J 7 bases, leaving 19 bases between the germline ends. The CDR3 covers 15 residues. CDR3 sequence (DNA): TGTGCCAGCAGCCATCGTACGGGGGCGTGGCAGCCCCAGCATTTT. This encodes CASSHRTGAWQPQHF.

The chain combines TRBV5-1 with TRBJ2-5; D is possibly TRBD2 (6 bases). Per the germline V gene, CDR1 is SGHRS and CDR2 is YFSETQ. The V gene lost 2 bases and the J gene lost 2 bases, with 10 bases spanning the gap. CDR3 length: 14 amino acids. This CDR3 is CASSFGSAQETQYF. CDR3 DNA sequence: TGCGCCAGCAGCTTCGGGAGTGCTCAAGAGACCCAGTACTTC. Full variable domain (rest looked up from reference TRBV5-1 and TRBJ2-5): KAGVTQTPRYLIKTRGQQVTLSCSPISGHRSVSWYQQTPGQGLQFLFEYFSETQRNKGNFPGRFSGRQFSNSRSEMNVSTLELGDSALYLCASSFGSAQETQYFGPGTRLLVL.

V and J are TRBV18 and TRBJ1-2, with TRBD1 matching over 8 bases. Germline V lookup: CDR1 KGHSH, CDR2 LQKENI. V trimming: 5 bases; J trimming: 8 bases; junction bases outside the gene matches: 7. This CDR3 spans 13 amino acids. The CDR3 DNA is TGTGCCAGCTCAACGGAACAGGGGGGCGGCTACACCTTC. Translating it yields CASSTEQGGGYTF.

This chain connects TRBV15 to TRBJ2-1; 7 bases agree with TRBD2. V shed 0 bases and J 0 bases; nucleotides not matched to a gene: 11. Germline V gene data show CDR1 as LNHNV and CDR2 as YYDKDF (reference sequence). The CDR3 covers 19 residues. The CDR3 loop reads CATSREWLAASPSYNEQFF. CDR3 coding DNA: TGTGCCACCAGCAGAGAATGGCTAGCGGCTAGTCCCTCCTACAATGAGCAGTTCTTC.

The J gene is TRBJ1-3, the V gene TRBV3-1 (or the pseudogene TRBV3-2); D is possibly TRBD1 (6 bases). The V end was cut by 4 bases, the J end by 3 bases, with 13 bases between. The CDR3 spans 15 residues. CDR1 and CDR2 from the germline V gene are LGHDT and YNNKEL (reference sequence). CDR3 nucleotides: TGTGCCAGCAGCCCGACAGGTTCATTTGGAAACACCATATATTTT. Protein product: CASSPTGSFGNTIYF.

This clone has a single count. The V gene is TRBV4-3, the J gene TRBJ1-1; possibly TRBD1 for D (6 bases). V lost 0 bases and J 9 bases, leaving 20 bases between the germline ends. Germline V lookup: CDR1 LGHNA, CDR2 YSLEER. There are 16 residues in the CDR3. The CDR3, as DNA: TGCGCCAGCAGCCAAGAATCCCAGGGGCCCTTGGGGAAAGCTTTCTTT. This translates into CASSQESQGPLGKAFF.

This chain links TRBV9 with TRBJ2-1, with 9 bases matching TRBD2. The CDR3 sequence is 16 residues long. J gave up 3 bases and V 3 bases, and 7 bases lay outside the gene matches. Germline values: CDR1 SGDLS, CDR2 YYNGEE. CDR3: CASSAIAGDLYNEQFF. CDR3 in DNA: TGTGCCAGCAGCGCTATAGCGGGAGATCTCTACAATGAGCAGTTCTTC.

The chain joins TRBV9 to TRBJ2-7, with 8 bases identical to TRBD1. V lost 6 bases and J lost 5; bases outside the gene matches: 10. The CDR3 covers 14 residues. CDR1 is SGDLS, CDR2 YYNGEE, per germline. The CDR3 loop reads CASTRGTGGNEQYF. The CDR3 nucleotides are TGTGCCAGCACGCGGGGTACAGGGGGGAACGAGCAGTACTTC. The entire variable domain, with the rest obtained from reference TRBV9 and TRBJ2-7, is as follows: DSGVTQTPKHLITATGQRVTLRCSPRSGDLSVYWYQQSLDQGLQFLIQYYNGEERAKGNILERFSAQQFPDLHSELNLSSLELGDSALYFCASTRGTGGNEQYFGPGTRLTVT.

The chain has TRBV28 and TRBJ2-7, with 8 nucleotides matching TRBD1. With 3 bases clipped from V and 4 bases from J, the junction kept 2 bases outside the gene matches. The germline V gene encodes CDR1 MDHEN and CDR2 SYDVKM. CDR3 length: 13 amino acids. The CDR3 loop is CASSFDRGYEQYF. For the CDR3, the DNA is TGTGCCAGCAGTTTTGACAGGGGTTACGAGCAGTACTTC.

In this sample, this clone turned up a few times. CDR3 sequence: CASSPLTGGTNYGYTF. CDR3 DNA sequence: TGTGCCAGCAGTCCCCTTACAGGGGGTACTAACTATGGCTACACCTTC. J is TRBJ1-2 and V is TRBV28; the match to TRBD1 covers 8 bases. Germline values: CDR1 MDHEN, CDR2 SYDVKM. The CDR3 totals 16 residues. The V segment lost 5 bases and the J segment 0 bases; nucleotides outside the gene matches: 8.

This chain connects TRBV5-5 to TRBJ1-1; D may be TRBD1 (5 bases). CDR1 is SGHKS and CDR2 is YYEKEE in the germline V gene (reference sequence). The CDR3 runs 15 residues. The ends were cut back, 2 bases at V and 0 bases at J, with 11 bases in the middle. CDR3 region: CASSFPGGMNTEAFF. The DNA for the CDR3 is TGTGCCAGCAGCTTCCCCGGGGGGATGAACACTGAAGCTTTCTTT.

This clone has just one count. V gene TRBV7-3 combines with J gene TRBJ2-1; D possibly corresponds to TRBD1 (5 bases). The CDR3 contains 15 residues. Trimming took off 1 base at V and 2 bases at J, with 9 bases between the two ends. Germline V gene data show CDR1 as SGHTA and CDR2 as FQGTGA. The DNA for the CDR3 is TGTGCCAGCAGCTTAAACAGGTTACCCTACAATGAGCAGTTCTTC. Translation gives CASSLNRLPYNEQFF.

This clone was counted a single time. The rearrangement uses TRBV7-6 and TRBJ2-2, with a tentative D call TRBD2 (6 bases). In germline, CDR1 is SGHVS, CDR2 FNYEAQ. The CDR3 covers 12 residues. Trimming removed 5 bases at V and 7 bases at J, with 8 bases between. CDR3 sequence: CASSGGNGELFF. The CDR3 DNA reads TGTGCCAGCAGCGGAGGGAACGGGGAGCTGTTTTTT.

The CDR3 loop is CASSLVGGDYGYTF. As DNA, the CDR3 is TGCGCCAGCAGCTTGGTGGGAGGAGACTATGGCTACACCTTC. V and J are TRBV5-1 and TRBJ1-2; D is unresolved. There are 14 residues in the CDR3. V lost 0 bases, J lost 3 bases, and 9 bases lay in between. CDR1 and CDR2 (germline): SGHRS, YFSETQ. Complete variable domain (other parts from reference TRBV5-1 and TRBJ1-2): KAGVTQTPRYLIKTRGQQVTLSCSPISGHRSVSWYQQTPGQGLQFLFEYFSETQRNKGNFPGRFSGRQFSNSRSEMNVSTLELGDSALYLCASSLVGGDYGYTFGSGTRLTVV.

CDR3 coding DNA: TGTGCCAGCACCGAAAAGGTGGAGACCCAGTACTTC. This codes for CASTEKVETQYF. The chain joins TRBV21-1 to TRBJ2-5. TRBV21-1 corresponds to a pseudogene. This CDR3 comprises 12 residues.

The J gene is TRBJ1-1, the V gene TRBV29-1; possibly TRBD1 for D (5 bases). The V gene lost 5 bases and the J gene lost 6 bases, with 13 bases spanning the gap. The CDR3 covers 12 residues. The V gene's germline CDR1 is SQVTM and CDR2 ANQGSEA. The CDR3 DNA reads as TGCAGCGTTCGCAAGGGAGGGGCTGAAGCTTTCTTT. It encodes CSVRKGGAEAFF.

The V and J genes are TRBV5-1 and TRBJ2-7; tentative D call: TRBD2 (6 bases). Germline CDR1 and CDR2: SGHRS and YFSETQ. V was cut by 1 base and J by 5 bases, with 13 bases left in between. The CDR3 has 14 amino acids. In DNA, the CDR3 is TGCGCCAGCAGCTTGCTTTATGGAGGGGACGAGCAGTACTTC. This gives the protein CASSLLYGGDEQYF.

The chain couples TRBV4-1 to TRBJ2-2, with D maybe TRBD2 (7 bases). Trimming left V 1 base short and J 5 bases short, with 17 bases between. Germline V gives CDR1 MGHRA, CDR2 YSYEKL. This CDR3 is 17 amino acids long. The CDR3 DNA is TGCGCCAGCAGCCAAGCGGGAGGACAGCGGCGTACCGGGGAGCTGTTTTTT. Translating gives CASSQAGGQRRTGELFF.

The J gene is TRBJ1-1, the V gene TRBV7-9; D possibly corresponds to TRBD1 (6 bases). The V gene lost 1 base and the J gene lost 4 bases, with 19 bases spanning the gap. This CDR3 contains 17 residues. Germline assignment: CDR1 SEHNR and CDR2 FQNEAQ (reference sequence). The CDR3 here is CASSLVFSGGGGTEAFF. CDR3 sequence (DNA): TGTGCCAGCAGCTTAGTTTTCTCGGGGGGCGGTGGCACTGAAGCTTTCTTT.